This T cell receptor beta chain was sequenced during a study of identical twins. In germline, CDR1 is MGHDK, CDR2 SYGVNS. This CDR3 spans 15 amino acids. With 3 bases removed from V and 8 bases from J, the gap between germline ends came to 19 bases. Only healthy Caucasians were included as donors. A universal primer site came from template switching; cDNA carried unique molecular identifiers. A single record per CDR3 protein comes from TCRdb applying MiXCR to the 5' RACE reads. This table has 550,000 to 800,000 distinct CDR3 sequences, roughly 6.6% appearing once. Comments on this clonotype: Its specificity is not known.

Study-wide results and limits: Analyses based on zero insertions could be partly confounded by invariant MAIT and iNKT cells. Twin pairs' shared out-of-frame alpha sequences were enriched in low generation probability.

This sample was also put to use in a study of yellow fever vaccine responses in identical twins.

The sequence derives from a woman between 18 and 29 years old in good health. V is TRBV25-1 and J is TRBJ1-2; D might be TRBD1 (6 bases). The sample consisted of PBMCs. The CDR3 nucleotides are TGTGCCAGCAGTGATGTGGGGGCGGGCTCGGAAGGCTACACCTTC. Encoded protein: CASSDVGAGSEGYTF.